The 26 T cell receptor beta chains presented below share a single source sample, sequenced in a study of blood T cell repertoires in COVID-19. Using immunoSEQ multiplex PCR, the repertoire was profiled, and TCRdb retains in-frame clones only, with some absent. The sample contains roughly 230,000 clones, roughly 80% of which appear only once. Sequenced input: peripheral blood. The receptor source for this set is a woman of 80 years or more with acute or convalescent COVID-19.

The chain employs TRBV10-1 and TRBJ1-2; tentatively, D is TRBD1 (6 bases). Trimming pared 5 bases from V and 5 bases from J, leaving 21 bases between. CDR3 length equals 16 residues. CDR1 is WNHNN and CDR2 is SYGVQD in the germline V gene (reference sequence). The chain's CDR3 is CASSKQGFPSLYGYTF. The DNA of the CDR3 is TGCGCCAGCAGTAAGCAGGGGTTCCCTTCCTTATATGGCTACACCTTC.

CDR3 sequence reads: CASSSDGAGETQYF. The CDR3 DNA reads as TGTGCCAGCAGCTCTGACGGAGCGGGAGAGACCCAGTACTTC. The J gene is TRBJ2-5, the V gene TRBV5-4; D might be TRBD2 (6 bases). The CDR3 sequence is 14 residues long. Per germline, CDR1 SGHNT and CDR2 YYREEE (reference sequence). Trimming left V 3 bases short and J 4 bases short, with 13 bases between.

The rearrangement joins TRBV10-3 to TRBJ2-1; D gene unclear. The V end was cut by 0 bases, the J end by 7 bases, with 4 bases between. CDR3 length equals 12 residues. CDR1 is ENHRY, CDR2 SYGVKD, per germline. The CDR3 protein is CAISESENEQFF. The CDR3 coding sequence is TGTGCCATCAGTGAGTCAGAGAATGAGCAGTTCTTC.

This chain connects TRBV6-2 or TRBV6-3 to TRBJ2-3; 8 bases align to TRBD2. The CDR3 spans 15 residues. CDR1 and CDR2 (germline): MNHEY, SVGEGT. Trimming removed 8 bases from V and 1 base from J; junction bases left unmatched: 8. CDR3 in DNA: TGTGCCAGCCGCCAGCGGGGGCCGGGCACAGATACGCAGTATTTT. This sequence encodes CASRQRGPGTDTQYF.

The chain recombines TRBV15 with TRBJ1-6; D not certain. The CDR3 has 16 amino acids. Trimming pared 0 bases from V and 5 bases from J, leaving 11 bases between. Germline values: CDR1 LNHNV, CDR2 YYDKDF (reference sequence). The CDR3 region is CATSRDPYLNNSPLHF. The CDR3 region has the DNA TGTGCCACCAGCAGAGATCCCTACCTCAATAATTCACCCCTCCACTTT.

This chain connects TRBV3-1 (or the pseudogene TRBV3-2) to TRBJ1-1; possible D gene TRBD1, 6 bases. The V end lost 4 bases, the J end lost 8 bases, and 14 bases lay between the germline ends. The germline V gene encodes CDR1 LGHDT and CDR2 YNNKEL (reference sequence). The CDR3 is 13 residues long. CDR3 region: CASSPNLQGEAFF. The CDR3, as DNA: TGTGCCAGCAGCCCAAACCTACAGGGAGAAGCTTTCTTT.

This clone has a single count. CDR3 nucleotide sequence: TGTGCCAGCAGTTTGGGCACCTACTCCTACGAGCAGTACTTC. It is translated as CASSLGTYSYEQYF. V usage is TRBV28 and J usage is TRBJ2-7; D not resolved. Per germline, CDR1 MDHEN and CDR2 SYDVKM. Between the trimmed V and J ends, which lost 3 bases and 0 bases, there was a span of 9 bases. CDR3 length: 14 amino acids.

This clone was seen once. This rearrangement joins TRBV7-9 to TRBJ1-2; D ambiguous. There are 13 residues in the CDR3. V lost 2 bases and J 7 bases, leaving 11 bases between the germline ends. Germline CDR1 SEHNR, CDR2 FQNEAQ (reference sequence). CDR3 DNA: TGTGCCAGCAGCTTAATTGCGGTCGGTGGCTACACCTTC. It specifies CASSLIAVGGYTF.

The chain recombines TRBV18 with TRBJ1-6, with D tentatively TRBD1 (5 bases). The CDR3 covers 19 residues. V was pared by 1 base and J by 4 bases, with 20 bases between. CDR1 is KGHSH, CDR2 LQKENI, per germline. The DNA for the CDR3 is TGTGCCAGCTCACCACGGGGCAGGTCCCCGGTGGGGTATAATTCACCCCTCCACTTT. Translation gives CASSPRGRSPVGYNSPLHF.

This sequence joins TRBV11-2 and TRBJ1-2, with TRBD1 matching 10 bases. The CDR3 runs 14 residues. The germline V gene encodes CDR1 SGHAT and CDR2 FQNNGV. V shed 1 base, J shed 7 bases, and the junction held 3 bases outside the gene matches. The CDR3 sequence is CASSLGDRGLGYTF. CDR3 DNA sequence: TGTGCCAGCAGCTTAGGCGACAGGGGGCTTGGCTACACCTTC.

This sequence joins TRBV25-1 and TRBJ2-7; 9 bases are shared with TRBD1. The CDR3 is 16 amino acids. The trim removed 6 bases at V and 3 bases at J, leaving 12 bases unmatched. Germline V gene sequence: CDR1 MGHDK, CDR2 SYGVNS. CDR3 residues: CASSPAPGQGRYEQYF. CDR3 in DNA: TGTGCCAGCAGCCCAGCCCCGGGACAGGGACGCTACGAGCAGTACTTC.

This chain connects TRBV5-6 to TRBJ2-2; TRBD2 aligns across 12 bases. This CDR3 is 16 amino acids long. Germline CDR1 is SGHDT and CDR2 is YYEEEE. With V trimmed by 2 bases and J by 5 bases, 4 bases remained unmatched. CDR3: CASSFRLAGVTGELFF. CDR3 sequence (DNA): TGTGCCAGCAGCTTTCGACTAGCGGGAGTTACCGGGGAGCTGTTTTTT.

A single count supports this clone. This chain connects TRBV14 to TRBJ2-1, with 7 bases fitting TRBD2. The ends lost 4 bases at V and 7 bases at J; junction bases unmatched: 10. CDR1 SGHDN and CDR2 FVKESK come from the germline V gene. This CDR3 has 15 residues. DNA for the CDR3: TGTGCCAGCAGCCCCTTCCACGGACTAGTTAATGAGCAGTTCTTC. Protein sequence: CASSPFHGLVNEQFF.

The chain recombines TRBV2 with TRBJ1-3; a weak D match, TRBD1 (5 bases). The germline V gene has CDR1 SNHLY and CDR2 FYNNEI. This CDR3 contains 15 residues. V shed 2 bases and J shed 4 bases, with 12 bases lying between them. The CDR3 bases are TGTGCCAGCAGTGAACAGGGAATAAGCGGAAACACCATATATTTT. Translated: CASSEQGISGNTIYF.

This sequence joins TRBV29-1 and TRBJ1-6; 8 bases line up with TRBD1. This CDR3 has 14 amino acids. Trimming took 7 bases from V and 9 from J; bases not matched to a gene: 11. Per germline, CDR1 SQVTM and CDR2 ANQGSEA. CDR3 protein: CSAALGTGASPLHF. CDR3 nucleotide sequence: TGCAGCGCTGCCCTGGGGACAGGAGCTTCACCCCTCCACTTT.

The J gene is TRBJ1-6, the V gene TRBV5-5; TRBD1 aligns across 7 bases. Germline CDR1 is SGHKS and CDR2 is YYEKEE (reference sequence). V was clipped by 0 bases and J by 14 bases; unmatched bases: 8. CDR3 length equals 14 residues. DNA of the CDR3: TGTGCCAGCAGCTTGGCAGGGGGTTATGGAACCCTCCACTTT. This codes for CASSLAGGYGTLHF. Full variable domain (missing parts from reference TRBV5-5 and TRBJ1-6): DAGVTQSPTHLIKTRGQQVTLRCSPISGHKSVSWYQQVLGQGPQFIFQYYEKEERGRGNFPDRFSARQFPNYSSELNVNALLLGDSALYLCASSLAGGYGTLHFGNGTRLTVT.

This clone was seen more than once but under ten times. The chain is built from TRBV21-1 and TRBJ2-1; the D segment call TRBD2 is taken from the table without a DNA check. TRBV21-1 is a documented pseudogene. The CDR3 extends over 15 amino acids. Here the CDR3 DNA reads TGTGCCAGCAGCGGCCTAGCGGGAGGGCCCTATGAGCAGTTCTTC. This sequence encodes CASSGLAGGPYEQFF.

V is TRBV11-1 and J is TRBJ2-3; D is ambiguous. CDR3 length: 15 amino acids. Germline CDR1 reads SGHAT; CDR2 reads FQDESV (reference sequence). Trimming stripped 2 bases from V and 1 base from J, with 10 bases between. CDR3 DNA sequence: TGTGCCAGCAGCTTAAAGGAGTCCCGCACAGATACGCAGTATTTT. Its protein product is CASSLKESRTDTQYF.

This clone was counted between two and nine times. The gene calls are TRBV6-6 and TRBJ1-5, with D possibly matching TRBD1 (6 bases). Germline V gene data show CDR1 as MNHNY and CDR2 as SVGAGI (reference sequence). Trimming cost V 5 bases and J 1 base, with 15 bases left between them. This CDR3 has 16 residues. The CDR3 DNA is TGTGCCAGCAGTCCGGCTGGGGGCAGGAGCAATCAGCCCCAGCATTTT. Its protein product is CASSPAGGRSNQPQHF.

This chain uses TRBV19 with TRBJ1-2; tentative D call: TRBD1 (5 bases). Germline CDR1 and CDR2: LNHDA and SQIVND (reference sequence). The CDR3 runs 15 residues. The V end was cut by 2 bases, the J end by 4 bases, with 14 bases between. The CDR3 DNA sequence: TGTGCCAGTAGTATAAGTCTAATCGGGGGCTATGGCTACACCTTC. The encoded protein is CASSISLIGGYGYTF.

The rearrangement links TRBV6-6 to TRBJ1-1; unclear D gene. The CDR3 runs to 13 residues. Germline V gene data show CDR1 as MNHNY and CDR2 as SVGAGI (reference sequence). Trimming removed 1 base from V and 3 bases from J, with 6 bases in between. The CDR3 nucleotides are TGTGCCAGCAGTTACTTGGCCTACACTGAAGCTTTCTTT. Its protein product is CASSYLAYTEAFF.

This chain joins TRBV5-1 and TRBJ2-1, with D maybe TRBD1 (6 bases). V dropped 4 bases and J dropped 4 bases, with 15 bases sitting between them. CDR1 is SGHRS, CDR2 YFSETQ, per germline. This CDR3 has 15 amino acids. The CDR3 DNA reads TGCGCCAGCAGCCCGGACAGTACGAATTACAATGAGCAGTTCTTC. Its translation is CASSPDSTNYNEQFF. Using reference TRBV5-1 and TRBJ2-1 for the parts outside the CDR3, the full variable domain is KAGVTQTPRYLIKTRGQQVTLSCSPISGHRSVSWYQQTPGQGLQFLFEYFSETQRNKGNFPGRFSGRQFSNSRSEMNVSTLELGDSALYLCASSPDSTNYNEQFFGPGTRLTVL.

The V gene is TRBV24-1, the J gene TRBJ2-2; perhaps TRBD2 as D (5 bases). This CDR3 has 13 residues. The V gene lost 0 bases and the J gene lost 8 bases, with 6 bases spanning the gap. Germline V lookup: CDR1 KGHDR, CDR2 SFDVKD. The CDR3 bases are TGTGCCACCAGTGATTTGCGGGGAGGGGAGCTGTTTTTT. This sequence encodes CATSDLRGGELFF.

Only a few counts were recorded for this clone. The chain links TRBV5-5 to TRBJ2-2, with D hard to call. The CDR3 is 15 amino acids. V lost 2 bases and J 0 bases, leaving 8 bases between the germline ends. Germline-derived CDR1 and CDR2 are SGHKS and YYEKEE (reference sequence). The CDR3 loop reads CASSFSDTNTGELFF. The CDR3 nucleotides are TGTGCCAGCAGCTTTTCCGACACGAACACCGGGGAGCTGTTTTTT.

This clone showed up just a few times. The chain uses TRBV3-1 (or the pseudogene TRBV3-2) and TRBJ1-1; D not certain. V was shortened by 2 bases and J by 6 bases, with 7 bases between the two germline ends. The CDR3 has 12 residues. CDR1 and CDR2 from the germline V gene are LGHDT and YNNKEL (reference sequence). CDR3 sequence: CASSQPRAEAFF. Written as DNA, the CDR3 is TGTGCCAGCAGCCAACCTCGCGCTGAAGCTTTCTTT.

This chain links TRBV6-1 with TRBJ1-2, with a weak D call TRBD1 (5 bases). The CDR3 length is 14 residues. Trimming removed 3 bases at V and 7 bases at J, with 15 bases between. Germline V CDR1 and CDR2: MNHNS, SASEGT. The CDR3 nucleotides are TGTGCCAGCAGTGAGGGGGGATCCACCTTTGGCTACACCTTC. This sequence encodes CASSEGGSTFGYTF.